This TCR beta chain was sequenced during a study of blood T cell repertoires in COVID-19. Study as a whole: Nucleic acid was either cDNA or gDNA, and it came from T cells, B-cell-depleted T cells, or PBMCs.

Authors' processing steps: How many nucleated cells were present was estimated from reference gene primer amplification. Assay used: immunoSEQ multiplex PCR; TCRdb lists only in-frame clones, some missing. The D gene and trimming were derived from the DNA, and the V and J assignments and clone size from that table. The sample yields 50,000 to 75,000 clones, more than 60% seen once. The CDR3 covers 12 residues. Trimming cost V 10 bases and J 3 bases, with 12 bases left between them. The chain employs TRBV12-3 or TRBV12-4 and TRBJ1-1; no firm D call. Input material: peripheral blood. The TCR comes from a woman in her 50s with active or convalescent COVID-19. CDR3 in amino acids: CATRPRDTEAFF. For the CDR3, the DNA is TGTGCCACCCGTCCGCGGGACACTGAAGCTTTCTTT.